These 15 T cell receptor beta chains originate from one sample sequenced in a study of shared clonotypes between healthy human individuals. Only in-frame clones appear in the TCRdb table, and some are missing; sequencing was by immunoSEQ multiplex PCR. The profile shows about 460,000 clones, 77% of them singletons. Sequencing was carried out using PBMCs. These receptors came from a woman aged 40 to 50 in good health. Some clones in this sample may be carry-over from other donors' samples.

A note on this clone: One base separates it from a far larger clone, so it is likely a read error. The chain recombines TRBV4-3 with TRBJ2-3; no clear D. The CDR3 length is 15 residues. Germline CDR1 and CDR2: LGHNA and YSLEER. The V and J ends lost 4 bases and 1 base respectively, with 12 bases between them. CDR3: CASSRDQQGTDTQYF. As DNA, the CDR3 is TGCGCCAGCAGCCGAGACCAGCAGGGCACAGATACGCAGTATTTT.

The chain links TRBV18 to TRBJ2-3; D is undetermined. With 0 bases removed from V and 6 bases from J, the gap between germline ends came to 4 bases. The CDR3 has 12 residues. CDR1 is KGHSH and CDR2 is LQKENI in the germline V gene. CDR3 region: CASSPPLDTQYF. CDR3 bases: TGTGCCAGCTCACCACCCCTGGATACGCAGTATTTT.

Regarding this clone: A much bigger clone sits one base away, suggesting this may be a read error. This chain uses TRBV18 with TRBJ2-1, with no clear D. There are 13 residues in the CDR3. CDR1 and CDR2 (germline): KGHSH, LQKENI. The CDR3 loop reads CASTPGRYNEQFF. The CDR3 DNA sequence: TGTGCCAGCACACCAGGACGCTACAATGAGCAGTTCTTC.

This rearrangement joins TRBV10-3 to TRBJ2-7, with D perhaps TRBD1 or TRBD2 (5 bases each). Germline CDR1 reads ENHRY; CDR2 reads SYGVKD. This CDR3 contains 16 residues. The V end was cut by 8 bases, the J end by 5 bases, with 25 bases between. The CDR3 DNA follows: TGTGCCATCGGGCGTTCCGGGACGGCCTTTGGGGACGAGCAGTACTTC. As protein: CAIGRSGTAFGDEQYF.

This clone was observed a single time. The chain joins TRBV30 to TRBJ1-2; D not certain. From germline, CDR1 is GTSNPN and CDR2 SVGIG (reference sequence). Trimming took 8 bases from V and 3 from J, leaving 13 bases between them. CDR3 length: 12 residues. This CDR3 reads CAISPGDYGYTF. DNA of the CDR3: TGTGCCATTTCGCCCGGGGACTATGGCTACACCTTC.

This clone was counted only a few times. The chain joins TRBV30 to TRBJ2-5, with TRBD2 identical over 9 bases. Looked up from germline, CDR1 is GTSNPN and CDR2 is SVGIG (reference sequence). The CDR3 loop spans 14 amino acids. After removal of 0 bases from V and 7 bases from J, the junction contained 6 bases not matched to a gene. The CDR3 DNA is TGTGCCTGGAGTGTATCAGGCGGGAGGGGGACCCAGTACTTC. It specifies CAWSVSGGRGTQYF.

This clone was found once. This chain uses TRBV9 with TRBJ2-4, with 9 bases matching TRBD2. V dropped 3 bases and J dropped 11; count of bases not matched to a gene: 9. This CDR3 is 14 amino acids long. CDR1 and CDR2 (germline): SGDLS, YYNGEE. This chain's CDR3 is CASSEGLAVGLQYF. As DNA, the CDR3 is TGTGCCAGCAGCGAGGGACTAGCCGTCGGCCTTCAGTACTTC.

This chain joins TRBV4-1 and TRBJ2-7, with 7 positions matching TRBD2. J lost 2 bases, V lost 0 bases, and 7 bases had no gene match. CDR1 MGHRA and CDR2 YSYEKL come from the germline V gene. The CDR3 consists of 16 residues. The CDR3 bases are TGCGCCAGCAGCCAAGATTGGGGGGAGGGCACCTACGAGCAGTACTTC. The encoded protein is CASSQDWGEGTYEQYF.

The rearrangement joins TRBV7-2 to TRBJ1-2; tentative D call: TRBD1 (5 bases). This CDR3 region has 14 residues. Per germline, CDR1 SGHTA and CDR2 FQGNSA. Trimming stripped 7 bases from V and 4 bases from J, with 16 bases between. The CDR3 is CASTLSPGGYGYTF. Written as DNA, the CDR3 is TGTGCCAGCACCCTTAGCCCCGGGGGCTATGGCTACACCTTC.

V and J are TRBV2 and TRBJ2-5, with 13 bases aligning to TRBD2. Germline lookup yields CDR1 SNHLY and CDR2 FYNNEI. The CDR3 extends over 17 amino acids. J lost 2 bases, V lost 6 bases, and 9 bases had no gene match. In DNA, the CDR3 is TGTGCCAGCAGCCGGGGGACTAGCGGGACCCTACAAGAGACCCAGTACTTC. The encoded protein is CASSRGTSGTLQETQYF.

To note about this clone: Because the CDR3 is missing its conserved closing phenylalanine or tryptophan, this is likely a read error. The V gene is TRBV9, the J gene TRBJ1-2; unclear D gene. The CDR3 is made up of 14 amino acids. The germline gives CDR1 SGDLS, CDR2 YYNGEE. The ends were cut back, 0 bases at V and 7 bases at J, with 13 bases in the middle. The CDR3 DNA sequence: TGTGCCAGCAGCGTAGATCGGGGAGCGGGTGGCTACACCCTC. This sequence encodes CASSVDRGAGGYTL.

The chain carries TRBV7-3 and TRBJ2-5; D is undetermined. The CDR3 contains 14 residues. V was cut by 5 bases and J by 1 base, with 11 bases left in between. Germline assignment: CDR1 SGHTA and CDR2 FQGTGA. The CDR3 is CASSPAPLQETQYF. CDR3 DNA: TGTGCCAGCAGCCCCGCCCCTCTCCAAGAGACCCAGTACTTC.

This clone was found a few times. The rearrangement uses TRBV5-1 and TRBJ2-3, with TRBD1 matching 10 bases. The trim removed 6 bases at V and 4 bases at J, leaving 5 bases unmatched. Germline CDR1 reads SGHRS; CDR2 reads YFSETQ. The CDR3 consists of 14 residues. CDR3 protein: CASTDRGRADTQYF. As DNA, the CDR3 is TGCGCCAGCACCGACAGGGGGCGGGCAGATACGCAGTATTTT.

This clone was picked up a small number of times. The chain has TRBV7-2 and TRBJ2-7; 8 nucleotides agree with TRBD1. V lost 5 bases and J lost 3; bases outside the gene matches: 6. The CDR3 sequence is 14 residues long. Germline-derived CDR1 and CDR2 are SGHTA and FQGNSA. CDR3 sequence (DNA): TGTGCCAGCAGCCCACAGGGGGGAGACTACGAGCAGTACTTC. Translating gives CASSPQGGDYEQYF.

A word on this clone: This is likely an artifact of a read error, given a far larger clone one base away. It is likely a read error, because the conserved phenylalanine at the end of the CDR3 is missing. The chain has TRBV29-1 and TRBJ1-1; the D gene is possibly TRBD1 (6 bases). Germline CDR1 is SQVTM and CDR2 is ANQGSEA. This CDR3 is built from 13 residues. The V end lost 4 bases, the J end lost 2 bases, and 11 bases lay between the germline ends. CDR3 in amino acids: CSVATGRNTEAFI. In DNA, the CDR3 is TGCAGCGTTGCTACAGGGCGTAACACTGAAGCTTTCATT.